This T cell receptor (beta chain) was sequenced during a study of metastatic and nonmetastatic thyroid tumors. Overall study: Repertoire comparison spanned blood and tumor or nodule tissue of malignant and benign thyroid patients.

Source study methods: Variation in CDR3 across clinicopathological groups served as the basis for constructing a distant-metastasis classifier in papillary thyroid cancer. TCRdb re-called the PCR reads with MiXCR. V and J calls and clone size were set by TCRdb, not the authors. The sample yields tens of thousands of clones, around 18% seen once. Findings and limits, study-wide: Benign nodules were reported to have significantly lower TCR beta diversity than malignant thyroid tumors, in blood and tumor.

In its sample, this clone was seen many times. Its specificity is not known. Germline values: CDR1 SGDLS, CDR2 YYNGEE. Trimming cost V 2 bases and J 6 bases, with 16 bases left between them. The CDR3 totals 15 residues. Thyroid surgery was performed in patients who had received no treatment beforehand. The receptor comes from a male donor with papillary thyroid cancer or a benign thyroid nodule (not recorded which). Some clones in this sample may be carry-over from other donors' samples. Input material: adjacent normal tissue. This chain joins TRBV9 and TRBJ2-3; TRBD1 might be the D (6 bases). CDR3 nucleotides: TGTGCCAGCAGCGTTCAGGGGTTTTTTTCCGATACGCAGTATTTT. Its translation is CASSVQGFFSDTQYF. The entire variable domain, with the rest obtained from reference TRBV9 and TRBJ2-3, is as follows: DSGVTQTPKHLITATGQRVTLRCSPRSGDLSVYWYQQSLDQGLQFLIQYYNGEERAKGNILERFSAQQFPDLHSELNLSSLELGDSALYFCASSVQGFFSDTQYFGPGTRLTVL.